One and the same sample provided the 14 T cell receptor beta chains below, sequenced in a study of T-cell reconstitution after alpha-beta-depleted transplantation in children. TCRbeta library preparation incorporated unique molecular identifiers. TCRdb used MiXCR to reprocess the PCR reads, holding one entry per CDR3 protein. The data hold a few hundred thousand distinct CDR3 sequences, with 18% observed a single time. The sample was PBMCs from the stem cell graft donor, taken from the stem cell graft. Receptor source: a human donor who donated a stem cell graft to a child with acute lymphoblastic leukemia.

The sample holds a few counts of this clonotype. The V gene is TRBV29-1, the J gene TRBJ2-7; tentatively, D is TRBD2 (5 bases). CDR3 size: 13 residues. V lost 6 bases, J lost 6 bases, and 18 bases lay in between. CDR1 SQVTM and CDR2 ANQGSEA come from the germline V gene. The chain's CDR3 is CSVALSNSGEQYF. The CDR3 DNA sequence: TGCAGCGTGGCTCTATCCAACAGCGGCGAGCAGTACTTC.

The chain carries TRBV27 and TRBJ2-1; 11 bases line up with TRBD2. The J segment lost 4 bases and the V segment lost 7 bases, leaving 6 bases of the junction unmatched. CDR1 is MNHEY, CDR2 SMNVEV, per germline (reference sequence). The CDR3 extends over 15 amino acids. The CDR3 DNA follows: TGTGCCAGCATTGACGGACTAGCGGGTTACAATGAGCAGTTCTTC. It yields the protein CASIDGLAGYNEQFF.

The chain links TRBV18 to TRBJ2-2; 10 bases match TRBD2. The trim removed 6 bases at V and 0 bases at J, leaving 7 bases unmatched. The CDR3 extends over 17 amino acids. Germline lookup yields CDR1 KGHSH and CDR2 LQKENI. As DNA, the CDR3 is TGTGCCAGCTCCTCAAGGCTAGCGGGAGCGAACACCGGGGAGCTGTTTTTT. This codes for CASSSRLAGANTGELFF.

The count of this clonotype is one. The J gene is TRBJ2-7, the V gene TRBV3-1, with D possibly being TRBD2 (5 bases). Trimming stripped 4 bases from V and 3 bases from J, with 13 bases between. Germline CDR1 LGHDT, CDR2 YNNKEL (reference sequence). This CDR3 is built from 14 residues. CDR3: CASSLIGRDYEQYF. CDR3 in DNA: TGTGCCAGCAGCCTCATTGGACGGGACTACGAGCAGTACTTC.

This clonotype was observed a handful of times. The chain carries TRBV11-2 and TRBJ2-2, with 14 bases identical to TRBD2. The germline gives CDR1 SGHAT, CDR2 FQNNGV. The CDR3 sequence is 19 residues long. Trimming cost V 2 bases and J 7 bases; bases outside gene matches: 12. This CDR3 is CASSLRTPGLAGVGGELFF. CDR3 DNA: TGTGCCAGCAGCTTACGGACACCGGGACTAGCGGGAGTAGGCGGGGAGCTGTTTTTT.

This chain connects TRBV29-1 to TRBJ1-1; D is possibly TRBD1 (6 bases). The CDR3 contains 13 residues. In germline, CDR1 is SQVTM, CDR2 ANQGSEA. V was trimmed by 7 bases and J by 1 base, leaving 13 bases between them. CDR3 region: CSANRVPNTEAFF. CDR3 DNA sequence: TGCAGCGCTAACAGGGTTCCGAACACTGAAGCTTTCTTT. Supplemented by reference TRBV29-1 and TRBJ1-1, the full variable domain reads SAVISQKPSRDICQRGTSLTIQCQVDSQVTMMFWYRQQPGQSLTLIATANQGSEATYESGFVIDKFPISRPNLTFSTLTVSNMSPEDSSIYLCSANRVPNTEAFFGQGTRLTVV.

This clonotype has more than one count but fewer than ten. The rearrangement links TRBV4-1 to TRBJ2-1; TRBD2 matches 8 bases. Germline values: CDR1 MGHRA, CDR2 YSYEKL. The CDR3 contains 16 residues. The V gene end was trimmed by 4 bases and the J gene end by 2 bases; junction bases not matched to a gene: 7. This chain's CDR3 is CASSRGDSGTYNEQFF. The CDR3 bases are TGCGCCAGCAGCCGAGGGGATAGCGGGACCTACAATGAGCAGTTCTTC.

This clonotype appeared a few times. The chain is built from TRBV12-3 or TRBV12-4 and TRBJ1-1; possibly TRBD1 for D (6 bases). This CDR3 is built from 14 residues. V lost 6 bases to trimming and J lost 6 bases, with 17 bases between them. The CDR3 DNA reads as TGTGCCAGCAGGTGGGGGCGCATGATCTCTGAAGCTTTCTTT. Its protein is CASRWGRMISEAFF.

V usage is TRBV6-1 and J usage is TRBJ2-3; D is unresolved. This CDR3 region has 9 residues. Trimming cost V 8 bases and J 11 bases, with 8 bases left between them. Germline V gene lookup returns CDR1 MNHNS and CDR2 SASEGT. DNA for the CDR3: TGTGCCAGCGACTCAAAGCAGTATTTT. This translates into CASDSKQYF.

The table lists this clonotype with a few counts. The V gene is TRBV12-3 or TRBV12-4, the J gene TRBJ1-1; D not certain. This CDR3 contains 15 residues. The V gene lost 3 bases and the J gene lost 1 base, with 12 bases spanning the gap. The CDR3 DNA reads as TGTGCCAGCAGTTTCCCCTTTGGGGAGAACACTGAAGCTTTCTTT. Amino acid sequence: CASSFPFGENTEAFF.

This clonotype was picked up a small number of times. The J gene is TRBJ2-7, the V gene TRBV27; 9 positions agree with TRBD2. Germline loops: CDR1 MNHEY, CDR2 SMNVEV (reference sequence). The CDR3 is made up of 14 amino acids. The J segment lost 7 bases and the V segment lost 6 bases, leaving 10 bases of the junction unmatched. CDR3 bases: TGTGCCAGCAGATCTCTAGCGGGAAGGGGGGAGCAGTACTTC. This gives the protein CASRSLAGRGEQYF.

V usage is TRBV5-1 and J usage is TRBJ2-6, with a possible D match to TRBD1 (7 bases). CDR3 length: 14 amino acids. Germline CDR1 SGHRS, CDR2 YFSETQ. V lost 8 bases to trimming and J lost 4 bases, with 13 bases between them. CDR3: CASTQGGGANVLTF. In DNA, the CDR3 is TGCGCCAGTACCCAGGGGGGAGGGGCCAACGTCCTGACTTTC.

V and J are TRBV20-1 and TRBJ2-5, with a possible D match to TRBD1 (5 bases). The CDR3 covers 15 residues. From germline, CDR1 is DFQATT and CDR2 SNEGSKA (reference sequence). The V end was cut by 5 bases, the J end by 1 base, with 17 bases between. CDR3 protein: CSADFLDTSQETQYF. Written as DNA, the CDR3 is TGCAGTGCTGACTTTTTGGACACTTCCCAAGAGACCCAGTACTTC.

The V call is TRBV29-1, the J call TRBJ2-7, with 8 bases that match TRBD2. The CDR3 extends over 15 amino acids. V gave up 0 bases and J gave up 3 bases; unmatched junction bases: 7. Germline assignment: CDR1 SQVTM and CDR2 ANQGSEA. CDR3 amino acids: CSVEEREGRGYEQYF. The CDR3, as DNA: TGCAGCGTTGAAGAACGGGAGGGCCGAGGCTACGAGCAGTACTTC.